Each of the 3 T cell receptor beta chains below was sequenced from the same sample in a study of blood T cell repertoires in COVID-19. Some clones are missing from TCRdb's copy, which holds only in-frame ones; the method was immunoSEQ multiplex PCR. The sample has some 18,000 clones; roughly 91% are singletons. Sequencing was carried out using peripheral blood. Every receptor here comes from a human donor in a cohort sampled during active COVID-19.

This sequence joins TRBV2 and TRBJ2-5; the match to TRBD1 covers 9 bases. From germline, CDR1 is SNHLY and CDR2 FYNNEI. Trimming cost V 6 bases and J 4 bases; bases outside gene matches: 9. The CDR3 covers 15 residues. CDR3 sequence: CASSVYGTGSETQYF. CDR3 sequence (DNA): TGTGCCAGCAGCGTCTACGGGACAGGGTCAGAGACCCAGTACTTC.

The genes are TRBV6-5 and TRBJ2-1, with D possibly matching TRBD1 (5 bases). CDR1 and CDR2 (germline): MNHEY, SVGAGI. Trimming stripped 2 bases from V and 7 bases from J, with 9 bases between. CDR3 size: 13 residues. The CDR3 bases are TGTGCCAGCAGTTACACGACAGCAAATGAGCAGTTCTTC. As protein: CASSYTTANEQFF.

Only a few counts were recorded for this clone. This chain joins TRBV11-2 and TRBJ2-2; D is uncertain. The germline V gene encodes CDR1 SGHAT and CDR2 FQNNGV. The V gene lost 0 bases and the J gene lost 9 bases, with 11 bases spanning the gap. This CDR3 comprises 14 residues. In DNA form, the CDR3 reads TGTGCCAGCAGCTTAGATCCGGGTGACCGGGAGCTGTTTTTT. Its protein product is CASSLDPGDRELFF.